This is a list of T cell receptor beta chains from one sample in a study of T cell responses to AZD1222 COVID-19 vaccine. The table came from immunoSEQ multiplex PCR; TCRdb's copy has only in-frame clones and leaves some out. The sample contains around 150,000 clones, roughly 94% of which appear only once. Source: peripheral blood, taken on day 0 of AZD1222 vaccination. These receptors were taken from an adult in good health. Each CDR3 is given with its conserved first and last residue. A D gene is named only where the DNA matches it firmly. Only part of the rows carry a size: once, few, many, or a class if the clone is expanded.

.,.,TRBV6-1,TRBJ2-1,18,TGTGCCAGCAGTGCCATCAGACAGGTTCTCAGCTCCTACAATGAGCAGTTCTTC,CASSAIRQVLSSYNEQFF
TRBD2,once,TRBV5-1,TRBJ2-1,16,TGCGCCAGCAGCCCGCTTCCGGGACTAGCGGGGAATGAGCAGTTCTTC,CASSPLPGLAGNEQFF
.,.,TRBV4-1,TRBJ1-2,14,TGCGCCAGCAGCCAAGTCTTTGGGGAATATGGCTACACCTTC,CASSQVFGEYGYTF
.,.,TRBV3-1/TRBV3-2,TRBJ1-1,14,TGTGCCAGCAGCCACGGAACAGGAAACACTGAAGCTTTCTTT,CASSHGTGNTEAFF
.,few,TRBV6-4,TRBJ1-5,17,TGTGCCAGCAGTTACAGGGTCGGGGATTCTAGCAATCAGCCCCAGCATTTT,CASSYRVGDSSNQPQHF
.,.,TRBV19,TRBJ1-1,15,TGTGCCAGTAGTATAGTTGGGAAGGCGTACACTGAAGCTTTCTTT,CASSIVGKAYTEAFF
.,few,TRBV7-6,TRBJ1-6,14,TGTGCCAGCAGCCCGGAGATTTATAATTCACCCCTCCACTTT,CASSPEIYNSPLHF
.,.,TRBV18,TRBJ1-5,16,TGTGCCAGCTCACCTTGGGCCCTTGGGGATAATCAGCCCCAGCATTTT,CASSPWALGDNQPQHF
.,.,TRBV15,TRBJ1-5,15,TGTGCCACCAGCAGAGATCTGCGAGATGCTCAGCCCCAGCATTTT,CATSRDLRDAQPQHF
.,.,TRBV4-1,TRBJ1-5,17,TGCGCCAGCAGCCAAGAACAAGTGGGGTATAGCAATCAGCCCCAGCATTTT,CASSQEQVGYSNQPQHF
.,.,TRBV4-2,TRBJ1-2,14,TGTGCCAGCAGCCAAGATAGCGGACCGTATGGCTACACCTTC,CASSQDSGPYGYTF
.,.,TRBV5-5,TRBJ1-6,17,TGTGCCAGCAGCGCGACGCTGAGGAGCTCCTATAATTCACCCCTCCACTTT,CASSATLRSSYNSPLHF
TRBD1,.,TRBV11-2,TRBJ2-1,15,TGTGCCAGCAGCCTGGGACAGGGGCGAGGGAATGAGCAGTTCTTC,CASSLGQGRGNEQFF
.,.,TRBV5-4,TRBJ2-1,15,TGTGCCAGCAGCCCCTCGCAGGGGTCCTACAATGAGCAGTTCTTC,CASSPSQGSYNEQFF
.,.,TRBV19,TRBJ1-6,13,TGTGCCAGTAGGACAGACGGTAATTCACCCCTCCACTTT,CASRTDGNSPLHF
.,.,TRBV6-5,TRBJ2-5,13,TGTGCCAGCAGGAAGAGATCTCAAGAGACCCAGTACTTC,CASRKRSQETQYF
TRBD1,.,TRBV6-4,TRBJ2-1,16,TGTGCCAGCAGTGACCAAACAGGGGTTACAAACAATGAGCAGTTCTTC,CASSDQTGVTNNEQFF
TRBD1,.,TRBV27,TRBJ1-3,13,TGTGCCAGCTTGGACAGGAGGGTAAACACCATATATTTT,CASLDRRVNTIYF
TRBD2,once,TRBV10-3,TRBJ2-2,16,TGTGCCATCAGTGACTATGGGACTAGCCGACCCGGGGAGCTGTTTTTT,CAISDYGTSRPGELFF
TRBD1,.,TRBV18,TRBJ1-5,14,TGTGCCAGCTCACCAATGACAGGGCATCAGCCCCAGCATTTT,CASSPMTGHQPQHF
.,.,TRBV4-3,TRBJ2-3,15,TGCGCCAGCAGCCAAGGGGGGTTAGTGGGGGATACGCAGTATTTT,CASSQGGLVGDTQYF
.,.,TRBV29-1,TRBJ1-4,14,TGCAGCGTTCAACCGGGACGTTCTAATGAAAAACTGTTTTTT,CSVQPGRSNEKLFF
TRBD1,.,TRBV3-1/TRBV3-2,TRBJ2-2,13,TGTGCCAGCAGTCTTGGACAGGCCGGGGAGCTGTTTTTT,CASSLGQAGELFF
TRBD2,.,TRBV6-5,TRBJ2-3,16,TGTGCCAGCAGTTCTGGGACTAGCGGGAGGTGGGATACGCAGTATTTT,CASSSGTSGRWDTQYF
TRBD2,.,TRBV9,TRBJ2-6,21,TGTGCCAGCAGCGTAAATCCGACTAGCGGGGGGTTACCCTCTGGGGCCAACGTCCTGACTTTC,CASSVNPTSGGLPSGANVLTF
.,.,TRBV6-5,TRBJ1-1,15,TGTGCCAGCAGTCGAGACATCCCGCGGAACACTGAAGCTTTCTTT,CASSRDIPRNTEAFF
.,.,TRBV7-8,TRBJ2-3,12,TGTGCCAGCAGCCCAACCACAGATACGCAGTATTTT,CASSPTTDTQYF
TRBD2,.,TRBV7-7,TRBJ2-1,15,TGTGCCAGCAGCCCACTAGCGGGATCCTACAATGAGCAGTTCTTC,CASSPLAGSYNEQFF
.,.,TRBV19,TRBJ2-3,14,TGTGCCAGTAGTATTCAGGGAACGACAGATACGCAGTATTTT,CASSIQGTTDTQYF
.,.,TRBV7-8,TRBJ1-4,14,TGTGCCAGCAGCTTAGGACAGTATAATGAAAAACTGTTTTTT,CASSLGQYNEKLFF
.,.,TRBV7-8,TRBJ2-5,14,TGTGCCAGCAGCTCCCTAGCTCTCCAAGAGACCCAGTACTTC,CASSSLALQETQYF
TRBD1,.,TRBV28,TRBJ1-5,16,TGTGCCAGTCTGTCCGGGACAGGGGTCTTTGATCAGCCCCAGCATTTT,CASLSGTGVFDQPQHF
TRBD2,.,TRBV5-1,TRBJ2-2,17,TGCGCCAGCAGCTTGGATCCTAGCGGGGGGGCCGGCGGGGAGCTGTTTTTT,CASSLDPSGGAGGELFF
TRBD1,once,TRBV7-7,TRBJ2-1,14,TGTGCCAGCAGCCAGGACAGGCAGATCGGTGAGCAGTTCTTC,CASSQDRQIGEQFF
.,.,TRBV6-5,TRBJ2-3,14,TGTGCCAGCAGGTTGACCAGGGGCACAGATACGCAGTATTTT,CASRLTRGTDTQYF
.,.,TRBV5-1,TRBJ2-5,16,TGCGCCAGCAGCTTGGCCACACTCCTAGAACAAGAGACCCAGTACTTC,CASSLATLLEQETQYF
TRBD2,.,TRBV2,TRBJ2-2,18,TGTGCCAGCAGTGAGCGGCTAGCGGGGGGTTCGAACACCGGGGAGCTGTTTTTT,CASSERLAGGSNTGELFF
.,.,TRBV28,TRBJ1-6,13,TGTGCCAGCAGTAGGGCGGCTAATTCACCCCTCCACTTT,CASSRAANSPLHF
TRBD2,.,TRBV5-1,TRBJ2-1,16,TGCGCCAGCAGCTTGGGGTCTAGCGGCTCCTACAATGAGCAGTTCTTC,CASSLGSSGSYNEQFF
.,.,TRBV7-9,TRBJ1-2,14,TGTGCCAGCAGCTCTGTAACGGATCCCTATGGCTACACCTTC,CASSSVTDPYGYTF
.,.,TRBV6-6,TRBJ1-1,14,TGTGCCAGCAGTACAGACAGGACGAACACTGAAGCTTTCTTT,CASSTDRTNTEAFF
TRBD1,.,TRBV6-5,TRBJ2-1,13,TGTGCCAGCAGGACAGGGGCCAATGATGAGCAGTTCTTC,CASRTGANDEQFF
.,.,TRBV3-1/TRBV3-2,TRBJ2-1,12,TGTGCCAGCAGTCGAAGTCGGAATGAGCAGTTCTTC,CASSRSRNEQFF
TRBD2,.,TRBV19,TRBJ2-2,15,TGTGCCAGTAGTATGGGTGGCGGGAGGACCGGGGAGCTGTTTTTT,CASSMGGGRTGELFF
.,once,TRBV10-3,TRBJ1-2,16,TGTGCCATCAGTGAGGATTGGAAATTGTCGGGCTATGGCTACACCTTC,CAISEDWKLSGYGYTF
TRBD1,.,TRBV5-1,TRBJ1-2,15,TGCGCCAGCAGCACCGGGGACAGGGCACTCGCTGGCTACACCTTC,CASSTGDRALAGYTF
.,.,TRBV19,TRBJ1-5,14,TGTGCCAGTAGTTCTCAGGGAGTCAATCAGCCCCAGCATTTT,CASSSQGVNQPQHF
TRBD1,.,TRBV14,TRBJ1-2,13,TGTGCCAGCAGCCCCGGGACAGGCTATGGCTACACCTTC,CASSPGTGYGYTF